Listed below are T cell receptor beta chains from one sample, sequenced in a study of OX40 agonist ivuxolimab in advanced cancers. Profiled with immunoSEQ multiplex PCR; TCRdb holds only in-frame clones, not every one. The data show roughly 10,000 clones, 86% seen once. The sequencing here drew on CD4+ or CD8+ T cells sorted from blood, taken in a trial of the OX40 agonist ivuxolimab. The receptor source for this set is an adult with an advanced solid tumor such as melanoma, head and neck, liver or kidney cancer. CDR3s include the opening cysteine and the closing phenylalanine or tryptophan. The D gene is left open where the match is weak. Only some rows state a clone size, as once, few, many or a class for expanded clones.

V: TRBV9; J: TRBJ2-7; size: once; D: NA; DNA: TGTGCCAGCAGCGCCCTAGATGCGGGCGAGCAGTACTTC; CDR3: CASSALDAGEQYF
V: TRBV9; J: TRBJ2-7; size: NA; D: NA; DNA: TGTGCCAGCAGCGTCGGGACGGTGCGCTCCTACGAGCAGTACTTC; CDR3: CASSVGTVRSYEQYF
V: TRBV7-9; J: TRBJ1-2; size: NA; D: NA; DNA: TGTGCCAGCAGCGGTACAGGAATACGCGGCTACACCTTC; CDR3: CASSGTGIRGYTF
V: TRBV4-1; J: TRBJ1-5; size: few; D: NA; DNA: TGCGCCAGCAGCCAAGATTTCGGGAGCAGCAATCAGCCCCAGCATTTT; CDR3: CASSQDFGSSNQPQHF
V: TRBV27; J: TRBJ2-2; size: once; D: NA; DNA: TGTGCCAGCAGTTTTTGGGGGCTTGGGGAGCTGTTTTTT; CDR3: CASSFWGLGELFF
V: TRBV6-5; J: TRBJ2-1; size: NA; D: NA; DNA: TGTGCCAGCAGTCCGATGGGAAACAATGAGCAGTTCTTC; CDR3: CASSPMGNNEQFF
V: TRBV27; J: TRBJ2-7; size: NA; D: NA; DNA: TGTGCCAGCAGTGAACGGGGGTTTGCCTACGAGCAGTACTTC; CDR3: CASSERGFAYEQYF
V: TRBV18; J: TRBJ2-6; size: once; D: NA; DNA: TGTGCCAGCGGGCCTGGTAGGGCCAACGTCCTGACTTTC; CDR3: CASGPGRANVLTF
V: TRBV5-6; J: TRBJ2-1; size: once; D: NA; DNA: TGTGCCAGCAGCCTCCTAGGGGGGCGAGCCTACAATGAGCAGTTCTTC; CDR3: CASSLLGGRAYNEQFF
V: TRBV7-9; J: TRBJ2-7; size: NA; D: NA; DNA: TGTGCCAGCAGCCCAGCCGGGTTTGGTAGCTCCTACGAGCAGTACTTC; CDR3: CASSPAGFGSSYEQYF
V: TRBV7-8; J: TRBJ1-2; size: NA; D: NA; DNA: TGTGCCAGCAGCTTATGGGGAGCTAACTATGGCTACACCTTC; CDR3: CASSLWGANYGYTF
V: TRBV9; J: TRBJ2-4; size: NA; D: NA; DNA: TGTGCCAGCAGCCAATCACGAGATACACTAGCCAAAAACATTCAGTACTTC; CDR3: CASSQSRDTLAKNIQYF
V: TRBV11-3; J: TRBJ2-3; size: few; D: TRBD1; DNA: TGTGCCAGCAGCCCTCGACAGGGTGGCGATACGCAGTATTTT; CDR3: CASSPRQGGDTQYF
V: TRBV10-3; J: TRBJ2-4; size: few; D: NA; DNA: TGTGCCATCAGTGAGTTCCGTAAAAACATTCAGTACTTC; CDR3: CAISEFRKNIQYF
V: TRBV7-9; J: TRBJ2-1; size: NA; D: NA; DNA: TGTGCCAGCAGCTTTGTGGGGACGGAATCCAATGAGCAGTTCTTC; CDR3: CASSFVGTESNEQFF
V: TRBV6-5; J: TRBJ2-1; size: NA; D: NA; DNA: TGTGCCAGCCACCACAAGGGGGGCTCCTACAATGAGCAGTTCTTC; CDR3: CASHHKGGSYNEQFF
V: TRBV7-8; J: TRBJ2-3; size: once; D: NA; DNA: TGTGCCAGCCGTGGCTCTATGGTCGTCACGGATACGCAGTATTTT; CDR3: CASRGSMVVTDTQYF
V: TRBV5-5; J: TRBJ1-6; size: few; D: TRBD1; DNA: TGTGCCAGCAGCTTGGTGGCGACAGGGCGCAACTCACCCCTCCACTTT; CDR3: CASSLVATGRNSPLHF
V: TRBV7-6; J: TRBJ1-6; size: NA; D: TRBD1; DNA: TGTGCCAGCAGCTTAGCCACAGGGGATTCACCCCTCCACTTT; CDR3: CASSLATGDSPLHF
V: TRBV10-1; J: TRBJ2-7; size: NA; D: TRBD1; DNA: TGCGCCAGCAGTGGGGACAGGGCCTACGAGCAGTACTTC; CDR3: CASSGDRAYEQYF
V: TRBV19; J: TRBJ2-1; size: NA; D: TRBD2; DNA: TGTGCCAGCGGGACTAGCCGCTACAATGAGCAGTTCTTC; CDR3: CASGTSRYNEQFF
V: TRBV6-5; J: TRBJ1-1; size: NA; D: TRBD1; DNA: TGTGCCAGCAACCTACAGGGGGTCGGGACTGAAGCTTTCTTT; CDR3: CASNLQGVGTEAFF
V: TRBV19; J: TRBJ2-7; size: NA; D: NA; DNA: TGTGCCAGTAGTAGCGACATACTTTACGAGCAGTACTTC; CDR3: CASSSDILYEQYF
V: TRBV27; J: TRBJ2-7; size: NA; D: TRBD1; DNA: TGTGCCAGCAGTTTATCAACAGGGGGCCGTTACGAGCAGTACTTC; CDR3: CASSLSTGGRYEQYF
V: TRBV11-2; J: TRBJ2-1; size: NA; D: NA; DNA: TGTGCCAGCAGCCAACCTCGGATCTCCTACAATGAGCAGTTCTTC; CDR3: CASSQPRISYNEQFF
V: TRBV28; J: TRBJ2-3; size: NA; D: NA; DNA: TGTGCCAGCAGTTTATTAGAGGGCCCCGGGCATACGCAGTATTTT; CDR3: CASSLLEGPGHTQYF
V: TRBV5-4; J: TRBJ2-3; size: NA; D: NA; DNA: TGTGCCAGCAGCTCCACTTCCTCACATACGCAGTATTTT; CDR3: CASSSTSSHTQYF
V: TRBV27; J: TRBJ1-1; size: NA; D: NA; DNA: TGTGCCAGCAGTTTGTACGGGAGAGGTAACACTGAAGCTTTCTTT; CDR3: CASSLYGRGNTEAFF
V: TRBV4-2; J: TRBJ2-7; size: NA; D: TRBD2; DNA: TGTGCCAGCAGTCCGCTAGCGGGTGGGAACGAGCAGTACTTC; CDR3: CASSPLAGGNEQYF
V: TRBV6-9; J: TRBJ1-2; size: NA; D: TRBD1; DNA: TGTGCCAGCAGTTGGGACAGGTACTATGGCTACACCTTC; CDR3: CASSWDRYYGYTF
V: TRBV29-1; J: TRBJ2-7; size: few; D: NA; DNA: TGCAGCGTTGGGCTGGGGGAAAACTACGAGCAGTACTTC; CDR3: CSVGLGENYEQYF
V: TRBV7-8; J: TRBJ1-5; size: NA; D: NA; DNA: TGTGCCAGCAGCCAGGGATTGGCCCTGAGCAATCAGCCCCAGCATTTT; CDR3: CASSQGLALSNQPQHF
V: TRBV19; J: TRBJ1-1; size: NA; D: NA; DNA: TGTGCCAGTAAGTACGAGGGTACCGAAGCTTTCTTT; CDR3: CASKYEGTEAFF
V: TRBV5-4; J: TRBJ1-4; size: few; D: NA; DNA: TGTGCCAGCCCCGGGAGGAGAACTAATGAAAAACTGTTTTTT; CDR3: CASPGRRTNEKLFF
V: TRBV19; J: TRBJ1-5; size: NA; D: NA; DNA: TGTGCCAGTAGTTTTGTTCCGGTTACAAAGCAGCCCCAGCATTTT; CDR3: CASSFVPVTKQPQHF
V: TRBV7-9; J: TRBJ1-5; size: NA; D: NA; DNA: TGTGCCAGCAGCTTCGATAGCAATCAGCCCCAGCATTTT; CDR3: CASSFDSNQPQHF
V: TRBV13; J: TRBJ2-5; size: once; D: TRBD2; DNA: TGTGCCAGCAGCTTACCGGGACTAGCGGGGGGGCCGGTCGAGACCCAGTACTTC; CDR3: CASSLPGLAGGPVETQYF
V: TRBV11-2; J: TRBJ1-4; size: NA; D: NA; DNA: TGTGCCAGCAGCGTTCGGGCGGTTGAAAAACTGTTTTTT; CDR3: CASSVRAVEKLFF
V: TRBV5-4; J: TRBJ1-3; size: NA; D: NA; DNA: TGTGCCAGCAGCTTGAAATCGGGTTCTGGAAACACCATATATTTT; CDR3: CASSLKSGSGNTIYF
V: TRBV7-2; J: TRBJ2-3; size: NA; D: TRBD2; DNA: TGTGCCAGCAGCTCCTTAGCGGGGGGGTACACAGATACGCAGTATTTT; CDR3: CASSSLAGGYTDTQYF
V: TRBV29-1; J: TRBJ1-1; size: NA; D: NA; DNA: TGCAGTGGACAAGACTACACTGAAGCTTTCTTT; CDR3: CSGQDYTEAFF
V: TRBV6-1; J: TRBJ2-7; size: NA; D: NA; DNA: TGTGCCAGTTGGGAGAAGGGGGAGCAGTACTTC; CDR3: CASWEKGEQYF
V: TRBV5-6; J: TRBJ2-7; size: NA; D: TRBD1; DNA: TGTGCCAGCAGGTTCCGGGTTGCTGGGACAGGGGAGGGGTACGAGCAGTACTTC; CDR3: CASRFRVAGTGEGYEQYF
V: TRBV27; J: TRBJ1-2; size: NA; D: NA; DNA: TGTGCCAGCAGTTTAATGGCGGGGAACTATGGCTACACCTTC; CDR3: CASSLMAGNYGYTF
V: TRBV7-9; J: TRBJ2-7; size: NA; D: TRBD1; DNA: TGTGCCAGCAGCTGGGGACAGGGCTACGAGCAGTACTTC; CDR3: CASSWGQGYEQYF
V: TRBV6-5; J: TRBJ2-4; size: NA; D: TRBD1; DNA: TGTGCCAGCACGGGACAGAACGAAAACATTCAGTACTTC; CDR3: CASTGQNENIQYF
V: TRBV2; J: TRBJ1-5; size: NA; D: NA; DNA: TGTGCCAGCCGATACTACGGACAGTTCGCGCCCCAGCATTTT; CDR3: CASRYYGQFAPQHF
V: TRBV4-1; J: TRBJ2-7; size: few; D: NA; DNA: TGCGCCAGCAGCCAAGAAGTAGTGGCCCTCAGGGAGCAGTACTTC; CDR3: CASSQEVVALREQYF
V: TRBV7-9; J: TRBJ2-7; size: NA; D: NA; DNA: TGTGCCAGCAGCCAGAGGACCTCCCCGGACTACGAGCAGTACTTC; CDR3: CASSQRTSPDYEQYF
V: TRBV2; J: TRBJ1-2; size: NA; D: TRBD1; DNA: TGTGCCAGCAGGGAGATCTCCGGGACAGGGGCTGTTTATGGCTACACCTTC; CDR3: CASREISGTGAVYGYTF
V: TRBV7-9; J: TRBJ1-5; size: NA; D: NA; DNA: TGTGCCAGCAGCTTAGGCCAGGGGCAAGAACAGCCCCAGCATTTT; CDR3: CASSLGQGQEQPQHF
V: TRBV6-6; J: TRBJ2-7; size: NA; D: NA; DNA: TGTGCCAGCAGTTACTCGAGGTTCTCCTACGAGCAGTACTTC; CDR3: CASSYSRFSYEQYF
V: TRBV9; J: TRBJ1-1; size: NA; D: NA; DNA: TGTGCCAGCAGCCCACAGGGTTCCAGTGACACTGAAGCTTTCTTT; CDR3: CASSPQGSSDTEAFF
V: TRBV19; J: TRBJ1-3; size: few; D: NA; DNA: TGTGCCAGTTCTTGGGCCGTTCCTGGAAACACCATATATTTT; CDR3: CASSWAVPGNTIYF
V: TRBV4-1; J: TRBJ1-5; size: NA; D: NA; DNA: TGCGCCAGCAGCCAAGTGGTTGACCAGCCCCAGCATTTT; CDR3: CASSQVVDQPQHF